The 24 T cell receptor beta chains reported below all come from one sample, sequenced in a study of early T cells in non-severe SARS-CoV-2 infection. TCRdb passed the 5' RACE reads through MiXCR, listing each CDR3 protein once. There are tens of thousands of distinct CDR3 sequences in the sample; 5.5% to 8.5% occur only once, and about 5.8% lies in the top ten. The source was whole blood, collected at baseline. These receptor sequences come from an adult who was a healthcare worker with PCR-confirmed SARS-CoV-2 infection or an uninfected control (not recorded which).

This clonotype occurred many times. The chain has TRBV4-2 and TRBJ2-7; tentatively, D is TRBD1 (6 bases). The V and J ends lost 1 base and 0 bases respectively, with 10 bases between them. Germline V gene sequence: CDR1 LGHNA, CDR2 YNFKEQ. CDR3 size: 15 residues. CDR3 nucleotide sequence: TGTGCCAGCAGCCAAGGGGTAGGGGGCTCCTACGAGCAGTACTTC. It yields the protein CASSQGVGGSYEQYF.

This sequence joins TRBV20-1 and TRBJ2-7, with D unresolved. The CDR3 runs 10 residues. V lost 7 bases and J 6 bases, leaving 10 bases between the germline ends. CDR1 and CDR2 (germline): DFQATT, SNEGSKA (reference sequence). CDR3 protein: CSVVGVEQYF. The CDR3 nucleotides are TGCAGTGTCGTAGGAGTCGAGCAGTACTTC.

There are many counts of this clonotype. V is TRBV11-2 and J is TRBJ2-1; D gene ambiguous. Germline-derived CDR1 and CDR2 are SGHAT and FQNNGV. V was clipped by 11 bases and J by 9 bases, with 17 bases between them. CDR3 length equals 12 residues. CDR3 coding DNA: TGTGCCTCCAGCTTAGGCGCGATTGAGCAGTTCTTC. Translating gives CASSLGAIEQFF.

This clonotype was picked up a small number of times. The CDR3 region has the DNA TGTGCCAGCAGCTCGAGACAGGGGGCAGAAGGAAACACCATATATTTT. Amino acid sequence: CASSSRQGAEGNTIYF. The rearrangement joins TRBV7-6 to TRBJ1-3, with TRBD1 matching over 10 bases. This CDR3 has 16 residues. V lost 4 bases to trimming and J lost 4 bases; unmatched junction nucleotides: 7. Germline-derived CDR1 and CDR2 are SGHVS and FNYEAQ.

V is TRBV6-2 or TRBV6-3 and J is TRBJ2-4; TRBD1 might be the D (5 bases). The germline gives CDR1 MNHEY, CDR2 SVGEGT. There are 16 residues in the CDR3. With 6 bases removed from V and 6 bases from J, the gap between germline ends came to 21 bases. Here the CDR3 DNA reads TGTGCCAGCAGCCTCCAGGGCTCCCTGGAGAGAAACATTCAGTACTTC. Protein: CASSLQGSLERNIQYF.

The chain combines TRBV10-2 with TRBJ1-1; D is uncertain. The CDR3 length is 12 residues. With 6 bases removed from V and 2 bases from J, the gap between germline ends came to 7 bases. Looked up from germline, CDR1 is WSHSY and CDR2 is SAAADI. CDR3 nucleotide sequence: TGCGCCAGCAGGGAGGGAAACACTGAAGCTTTCTTT. Translated: CASREGNTEAFF.

This clonotype was counted ten times or more. The rearrangement joins TRBV4-2 to TRBJ2-3; TRBD2 matches 8 bases. This CDR3 is 17 amino acids long. Germline-derived CDR1 and CDR2 are LGHNA and YNFKEQ. V trimming: 3 bases; J trimming: 1 base; junction bases outside the gene matches: 9. The chain's CDR3 is CASSHASRSGGTDTQYF. The CDR3 region has the DNA TGTGCCAGCAGCCATGCCAGTCGTAGCGGGGGCACAGATACGCAGTATTTT.

This clonotype was detected ten times or more. The chain couples TRBV5-6 to TRBJ1-2, with D possibly being TRBD1 (6 bases). Germline assignment: CDR1 SGHDT and CDR2 YYEEEE. The V gene lost 2 bases and the J gene lost 6 bases, with 8 bases spanning the gap. This CDR3 is 12 amino acids long. This chain's CDR3 is CASSFQGNGYTF. The CDR3 DNA reads TGTGCCAGCAGCTTTCAGGGGAATGGCTACACCTTC.

The genes are TRBV18 and TRBJ2-6, with 7 nucleotides matching TRBD1. The V segment lost 2 bases and the J segment 1 base; nucleotides outside the gene matches: 5. Germline CDR1 is KGHSH and CDR2 is LQKENI. The CDR3 contains 17 residues. The CDR3 spells CASSPGTELSGANVLTF. The CDR3 DNA is TGTGCCAGCTCACCAGGGACAGAACTGTCTGGGGCCAACGTCCTGACTTTC.

The genes are TRBV21-1 and TRBJ2-1; the table's D call, TRBD1, has no DNA check behind it. TRBV21-1 represents a pseudogene. This CDR3 is built from 11 residues. This chain's CDR3 is CASTARDGPFF. Written as DNA, the CDR3 is TGTGCCAGCACCGCCCGGGACGGCCCGTTCTTC.

This clonotype was seen a handful of times. The V call is TRBV6-5, the J call TRBJ2-7; tentatively, D is TRBD1 (5 bases). V gave up 4 bases and J gave up 0 bases, with 13 bases separating them. The CDR3 spans 15 residues. From germline, CDR1 is MNHEY and CDR2 SVGAGI. The chain's CDR3 is CASSFDSQRSYEQYF. In DNA, the CDR3 is TGTGCCAGCAGTTTCGACAGTCAGCGCTCCTACGAGCAGTACTTC.

This clonotype was detected many times. This chain uses TRBV12-3 or TRBV12-4 with TRBJ1-2, with 7 bases that match TRBD1. This CDR3 has 17 residues. V dropped 4 bases and J dropped 4; count of bases not matched to a gene: 15. CDR3 region: CASSSPRTGEGAYGYTF. The CDR3 coding sequence is TGTGCCAGCAGTTCCCCACGAACAGGGGAGGGGGCCTATGGCTACACCTTC.

This clonotype was recorded a few times. The chain links TRBV6-1 to TRBJ1-1; D is undetermined. Trimming removed 0 bases at V and 3 bases at J, with 14 bases between. Per germline, CDR1 MNHNS and CDR2 SASEGT. The CDR3 loop spans 16 amino acids. The CDR3 sequence: CASSEAATLRDTEAFF. CDR3 DNA sequence: TGTGCCAGCAGTGAAGCAGCCACCCTGCGGGACACTGAAGCTTTCTTT.

This chain links TRBV7-6 with TRBJ1-1, with TRBD1 as a possible D gene (5 bases). V shed 2 bases and J shed 3 bases, with 19 bases lying between them. CDR1 SGHVS and CDR2 FNYEAQ come from the germline V gene. This CDR3 region has 17 residues. The CDR3 coding sequence is TGTGCCAGCAGCTTAAGACGGCATGAGGACACTCACACTGAAGCTTTCTTT. Its translation is CASSLRRHEDTHTEAFF.

This clonotype came up many times. In DNA, the CDR3 is TGTGCCAGCAGCTTTTCCACCGGGGGCTACACCTTC. Its protein is CASSFSTGGYTF. This sequence joins TRBV5-4 and TRBJ1-2; D gene unclear. The CDR3 is made up of 12 amino acids. V was clipped by 2 bases and J by 8 bases, with 10 bases between them. Looked up from germline, CDR1 is SGHNT and CDR2 is YYREEE (reference sequence).

This clonotype was counted a few times. The chain is built from TRBV9 and TRBJ2-5; D is unclear. Germline V gene lookup returns CDR1 SGDLS and CDR2 YYNGEE. Trimming stripped 2 bases from V and 1 base from J, with 12 bases between. The CDR3 totals 15 residues. CDR3 nucleotides: TGTGCCAGCAGCGTTTCCCCCGGACCCCAAGAGACCCAGTACTTC. It is translated as CASSVSPGPQETQYF.

This clonotype was counted between two and nine times. The chain joins TRBV6-6 to TRBJ2-2; TRBD1 matches 9 bases. Per the germline V gene, CDR1 is MNHNY and CDR2 is SVGAGI (reference sequence). V was pared by 4 bases and J by 3 bases, with 6 bases of the junction left unmatched. CDR3 length equals 16 residues. CDR3 in amino acids: CASSLPDRGHTGELFF. The CDR3 nucleotides are TGTGCCAGCAGTTTGCCGGACAGGGGCCACACCGGGGAGCTGTTTTTT.

This clonotype showed up just a few times. DNA of the CDR3: TGTGCCAGCAGCTTGGTGGGGACAGGGATTGCCTACAATGAGCAGTTCTTC. Translating gives CASSLVGTGIAYNEQFF. The rearrangement links TRBV5-6 to TRBJ2-1, with 9 bases matching TRBD1. J was trimmed by 2 bases and V by 0 bases; bases with no gene match: 6. The CDR3 consists of 17 residues. Per the germline V gene, CDR1 is SGHDT and CDR2 is YYEEEE.

This clonotype has a handful of counts. This sequence joins TRBV7-9 and TRBJ1-4; maybe TRBD1 (6 bases). Germline V CDR1 and CDR2: SEHNR, FQNEAQ (reference sequence). V lost 5 bases to trimming and J lost 3 bases, with 7 bases between them. The CDR3 is 13 residues long. CDR3 in DNA: TGTGCCAGCAGCAGGGGGTCTAATGAAAAACTGTTTTTT. It yields the protein CASSRGSNEKLFF.

The chain recombines TRBV7-2 with TRBJ1-2; the match to TRBD1 covers 10 bases. The CDR3 length is 14 residues. V trimming: 6 bases; J trimming: 8 bases; junction bases outside the gene matches: 9. Germline assignment: CDR1 SGHTA and CDR2 FQGNSA. Written as DNA, the CDR3 is TGTGCCAGCAGTATGAGACAGGGGGCGGTCGGCTACACCTTC. Translated, it gives CASSMRQGAVGYTF.

The gene calls are TRBV2 and TRBJ2-2; no clear D gene. The CDR3 consists of 14 residues. Germline lookup yields CDR1 SNHLY and CDR2 FYNNEI. The ends were cut back, 6 bases at V and 0 bases at J, with 8 bases in the middle. This chain's CDR3 is CASRGITNTGELFF. CDR3 nucleotide sequence: TGTGCCAGCAGGGGCATTACGAACACCGGGGAGCTGTTTTTT. The entire variable domain, with the rest obtained from reference TRBV2 and TRBJ2-2, is as follows: EPEVTQTPSHQVTQMGQEVILRCVPISNHLYFYWYRQILGQKVEFLVSFYNNEISEKSEIFDDQFSVERPDGSNFTLKIRSTKLEDSAMYFCASRGITNTGELFFGEGSRLTVL.

Only a few counts were recorded for this clonotype. V gene TRBV4-1 combines with J gene TRBJ2-7; possibly TRBD1 or TRBD2 for D (5 bases each). CDR3 size: 15 residues. Trimming cost V 0 bases and J 6 bases, with 15 bases left between them. The germline V gene has CDR1 MGHRA and CDR2 YSYEKL. In DNA form, the CDR3 reads TGCGCCAGCAGCCAAGATCAAACGGGGCTAGGCGAGCAGTACTTC. Translation: CASSQDQTGLGEQYF.

V usage is TRBV20-1 and J usage is TRBJ1-1; D remains ambiguous. Trimming stripped 6 bases from V and 10 bases from J, with 12 bases between. CDR1 and CDR2 from the germline V gene are DFQATT and SNEGSKA (reference sequence). CDR3 size: 10 residues. CDR3: CSAAAQVAFF. The CDR3 DNA reads TGCAGTGCCGCTGCCCAAGTAGCTTTCTTT.

This clonotype was picked up a small number of times. The V call is TRBV19, the J call TRBJ2-1; D not certain. The germline CDR1 and CDR2 sequences are LNHDA and SQIVND (reference sequence). The CDR3 is made up of 13 amino acids. V gave up 7 bases and J gave up 2 bases, with 9 bases separating them. The CDR3 protein is CASNPGPYNEQFF. The DNA of the CDR3 is TGTGCCAGTAACCCCGGGCCCTACAATGAGCAGTTCTTC. Full variable domain (rest looked up from reference TRBV19 and TRBJ2-1): DGGITQSPKYLFRKEGQNVTLSCEQNLNHDAMYWYRQDPGQGLRLIYYSQIVNDFQKGDIAEGYSVSREKKESFPLTVTSAQKNPTAFYLCASNPGPYNEQFFGPGTRLTVL.